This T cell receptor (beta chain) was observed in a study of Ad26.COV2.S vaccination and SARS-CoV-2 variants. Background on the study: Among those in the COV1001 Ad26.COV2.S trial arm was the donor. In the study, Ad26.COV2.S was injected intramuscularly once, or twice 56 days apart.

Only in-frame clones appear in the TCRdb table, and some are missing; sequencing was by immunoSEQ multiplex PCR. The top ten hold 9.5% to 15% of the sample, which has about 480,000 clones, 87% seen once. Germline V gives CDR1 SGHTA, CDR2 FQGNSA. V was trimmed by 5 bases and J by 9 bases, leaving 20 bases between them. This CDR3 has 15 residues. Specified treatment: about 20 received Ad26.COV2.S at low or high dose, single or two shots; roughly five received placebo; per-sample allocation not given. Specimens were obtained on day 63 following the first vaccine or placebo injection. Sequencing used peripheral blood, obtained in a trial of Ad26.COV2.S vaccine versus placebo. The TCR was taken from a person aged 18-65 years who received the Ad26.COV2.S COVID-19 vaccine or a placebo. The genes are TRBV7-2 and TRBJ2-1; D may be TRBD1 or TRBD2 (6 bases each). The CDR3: CASSPALGGQGEQFF. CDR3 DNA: TGTGCCAGCAGCCCAGCCCTAGGGGGGCAGGGTGAGCAGTTCTTC. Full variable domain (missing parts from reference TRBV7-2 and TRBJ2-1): GAGVSQSPSNKVTEKGKDVELRCDPISGHTALYWYRQSLGQGLEFLIYFQGNSAPDKSGLPSDRFSAERTGGSVSTLTIQRTQQEDSAVYLCASSPALGGQGEQFFGPGTRLTVL.